This TCR beta chain was captured by sequencing in a study of TIL therapy for anti-PD-1-resistant metastatic lung cancer. This was the immunoSEQ v3 assay. The repertoire was sequenced with immunoSEQ multiplex PCR; TCRdb's copy has only in-frame clones and lacks some. The sample has 55,000 to 65,000 clones, around 63% seen once. Time point reported: pre-treatment sample, taken before nivolumab and TIL therapy. This specimen was blood, taken at baseline. This sequence was found in a person aged 25-79 years with non-small cell lung cancer.

The CDR3 protein is CASSHKVASGNYEQYF. The CDR3 DNA is TGTGCCAGCAGCCACAAAGTGGCTAGCGGGAACTACGAGCAGTACTTC. V usage is TRBV4-2 and J usage is TRBJ2-7, with TRBD2 matching 9 bases. Germline V gene data show CDR1 as LGHNA and CDR2 as YNFKEQ. J lost 3 bases, V lost 3 bases, and 9 bases had no gene match. The CDR3 is 16 residues long.